A selection of T cell receptor beta chains follows, all from one sample in a study of shared clonotypes between healthy human individuals. Assay used: immunoSEQ multiplex PCR; TCRdb lists only in-frame clones, some missing. The sample lists about 2.1 million clones, 85% to 95% occurring once. Sequencing was done on a sample of naive CD8+ T cells from PBMCs. The receptor source for this set is a man aged 18 to 30 in good health. Some clones in this sample may be carry-over from other donors' samples. The CDR3 runs from the conserved cysteine through the conserved F or W. The D gene is left open where the match is weak. The size field is filled for only some rows; it gives once, few, many or a size class.

d_gene: NA
abundance: few
v_gene: TRBV6-5
j_gene: TRBJ1-2
CDR3aa: CASTGNRVGYTF
CDR3nt: TGTGCCAGCACCGGGAACAGGGTTGGCTACACCTTC

d_gene: NA
abundance: NA
v_gene: TRBV28
j_gene: TRBJ1-4
CDR3aa: CASSFSSRLANEKLFF
CDR3nt: TGTGCCAGCAGTTTTTCCTCTAGATTGGCTAATGAAAAACTGTTTTTT

d_gene: TRBD2
abundance: NA
v_gene: TRBV10-3
j_gene: TRBJ2-7
CDR3aa: CAISAVGTSGYEQYF
CDR3nt: TGTGCCATCAGTGCCGTAGGGACTAGTGGGTACGAGCAGTACTTC

d_gene: TRBD1
abundance: once
v_gene: TRBV6-1
j_gene: TRBJ2-2
CDR3aa: CASSWDRGHGELFF
CDR3nt: TGTGCCAGCAGTTGGGACAGGGGGCACGGGGAGCTGTTTTTT

d_gene: NA
abundance: NA
v_gene: TRBV27
j_gene: TRBJ1-1
CDR3aa: CASSLYLNTEAFF
CDR3nt: TGTGCCAGCAGTTTATATCTGAACACTGAAGCTTTCTTT

d_gene: NA
abundance: NA
v_gene: TRBV29-1
j_gene: TRBJ2-1
CDR3aa: CSVLGGFYNEQFF
CDR3nt: TGCAGCGTTCTGGGGGGCTTCTACAATGAGCAGTTCTTC

d_gene: NA
abundance: NA
v_gene: TRBV10-3
j_gene: TRBJ2-7
CDR3aa: CAISDGTTYEQYF
CDR3nt: TGTGCCATCAGCGACGGGACGACCTACGAGCAGTACTTC

d_gene: TRBD1
abundance: NA
v_gene: TRBV11-2
j_gene: TRBJ1-1
CDR3aa: CASSTKQGHEAFF
CDR3nt: TGTGCCAGCAGCACCAAACAGGGGCATGAAGCTTTCTTT

d_gene: NA
abundance: NA
v_gene: TRBV27
j_gene: TRBJ2-7
CDR3aa: CASIGTGAYEQYF
CDR3nt: TGTGCCAGCATCGGGACTGGGGCCTACGAGCAGTACTTC

d_gene: NA
abundance: NA
v_gene: TRBV7-6
j_gene: TRBJ1-1
CDR3aa: CASSLLEGTEAFF
CDR3nt: TGTGCCAGCAGCTTACTCGAGGGCACTGAAGCTTTCTTT

d_gene: TRBD2
abundance: NA
v_gene: TRBV7-3
j_gene: TRBJ2-1
CDR3aa: CASSLAGGPGNEQFF
CDR3nt: TGTGCCAGCAGCTTGGCGGGAGGGCCGGGGAATGAGCAGTTCTTC

d_gene: NA
abundance: NA
v_gene: TRBV5-6
j_gene: TRBJ2-1
CDR3aa: CASSWGPDNEQFF
CDR3nt: TGTGCCAGCAGCTGGGGACCGGACAATGAGCAGTTCTTC

d_gene: TRBD1
abundance: NA
v_gene: TRBV5-1
j_gene: TRBJ2-1
CDR3aa: CASSLWTGGLNEQFF
CDR3nt: TGCGCCAGCAGCTTGTGGACAGGGGGCTTGAATGAGCAGTTCTTC

d_gene: TRBD2
abundance: NA
v_gene: TRBV7-9
j_gene: TRBJ2-7
CDR3aa: CASSLAAGGLYEQYF
CDR3nt: TGTGCCAGCAGCTTAGCAGCGGGAGGGCTCTACGAGCAGTACTTC

d_gene: NA
abundance: NA
v_gene: TRBV10-2
j_gene: TRBJ1-2
CDR3aa: CASSDRDDGSEGYTF
CDR3nt: TGCGCCAGCAGTGATCGGGATGACGGATCCGAGGGCTACACCTTC

d_gene: NA
abundance: NA
v_gene: TRBV4-3
j_gene: TRBJ2-1
CDR3aa: CASSRDWGSYNEQFF
CDR3nt: TGCGCCAGCAGCCGAGACTGGGGCTCCTACAATGAGCAGTTCTTC

d_gene: TRBD2
abundance: once
v_gene: TRBV15
j_gene: TRBJ2-4
CDR3aa: CATSGGGTSKKNIQYF
CDR3nt: TGTGCCACCAGCGGGGGGGGGACTAGCAAAAAAAACATTCAGTACTTC

d_gene: NA
abundance: NA
v_gene: TRBV27
j_gene: TRBJ2-1
CDR3aa: CASSSLGHEQFF
CDR3nt: TGTGCCAGCAGTAGTCTGGGGCATGAGCAGTTCTTC

d_gene: TRBD2
abundance: NA
v_gene: TRBV13
j_gene: TRBJ2-5
CDR3aa: CASSLEYSGIETQYF
CDR3nt: TGTGCCAGCAGCTTAGAGTATAGCGGGATAGAGACCCAGTACTTC

d_gene: NA
abundance: NA
v_gene: TRBV29-1
j_gene: TRBJ2-7
CDR3aa: CSATGFYEQYF
CDR3nt: TGCAGCGCCACAGGGTTCTACGAGCAGTACTTC

d_gene: NA
abundance: NA
v_gene: TRBV5-4
j_gene: TRBJ2-3
CDR3aa: CASSPAGKSTDTQYF
CDR3nt: TGTGCCAGCAGCCCCGCGGGCAAAAGCACAGATACGCAGTATTTT

d_gene: NA
abundance: NA
v_gene: TRBV4-1
j_gene: TRBJ2-7
CDR3aa: CASSQDYVASEQYF
CDR3nt: TGCGCCAGCAGCCAAGATTACGTAGCTTCCGAGCAGTACTTC

d_gene: NA
abundance: NA
v_gene: TRBV28
j_gene: TRBJ2-5
CDR3aa: CASSRTEPVETQYF
CDR3nt: TGTGCCAGCTCCCGGACAGAGCCAGTGGAGACCCAGTACTTC

d_gene: TRBD2
abundance: NA
v_gene: TRBV28
j_gene: TRBJ2-7
CDR3aa: CASSFSRTSGSYEQYF
CDR3nt: TGTGCCAGCAGTTTCTCAAGGACTAGCGGCTCCTACGAGCAGTACTTC

d_gene: TRBD1
abundance: NA
v_gene: TRBV2
j_gene: TRBJ1-6
CDR3aa: CASSEAQRGRRSPLHF
CDR3nt: TGTGCCAGCAGTGAAGCGCAAAGGGGGCGTAGGTCACCCCTCCACTTT

d_gene: NA
abundance: NA
v_gene: TRBV4-3
j_gene: TRBJ2-1
CDR3aa: CASSPTSGREYEQFF
CDR3nt: TGCGCCAGCAGCCCTACTAGTGGGAGAGAATATGAGCAGTTCTTC

d_gene: NA
abundance: NA
v_gene: TRBV7-9
j_gene: TRBJ1-2
CDR3aa: CASSGGALGYGYTF
CDR3nt: TGTGCCAGCAGTGGGGGGGCGCTTGGATATGGCTACACCTTC

d_gene: TRBD1
abundance: NA
v_gene: TRBV7-6
j_gene: TRBJ2-3
CDR3aa: CASSLRTGHTDTQYF
CDR3nt: TGTGCCAGCAGCTTACGGACAGGACACACAGATACGCAGTATTTT

d_gene: NA
abundance: NA
v_gene: TRBV29-1
j_gene: TRBJ2-7
CDR3aa: CSVEGTHKSYEQYF
CDR3nt: TGCAGCGTCGAGGGGACACATAAGTCCTACGAGCAGTACTTC

d_gene: NA
abundance: NA
v_gene: TRBV14
j_gene: TRBJ2-3
CDR3aa: CASSQEVRDTQYF
CDR3nt: TGTGCCAGCAGCCAAGAGGTCCGGGATACGCAGTATTTT

d_gene: TRBD2
abundance: few
v_gene: TRBV7-2
j_gene: TRBJ2-7
CDR3aa: CASSPLAGEKRDEQYF
CDR3nt: TGTGCCAGCAGCCCGTTAGCGGGAGAGAAACGAGACGAGCAGTACTTC

d_gene: TRBD1
abundance: NA
v_gene: TRBV6-1
j_gene: TRBJ2-6
CDR3aa: CASSETQVYRGSSGANVLTF
CDR3nt: TGTGCCAGCAGCGAAACCCAAGTCTACAGGGGATCCTCTGGGGCCAACGTCCTGACTTTC

d_gene: NA
abundance: NA
v_gene: TRBV29-1
j_gene: TRBJ2-1
CDR3aa: CSVLGGGGNEQFF
CDR3nt: TGCAGCGTCCTAGGGGGAGGGGGCAATGAGCAGTTCTTC

d_gene: NA
abundance: once
v_gene: TRBV27
j_gene: TRBJ1-5
CDR3aa: CASSFLGGNQPQHF
CDR3nt: TGTGCCAGCAGTTTTCTGGGGGGCAATCAGCCCCAGCATTTT

d_gene: NA
abundance: NA
v_gene: TRBV10-3
j_gene: TRBJ1-2
CDR3aa: CANGYADNYGYTF
CDR3nt: TGTGCCAATGGCTACGCGGACAACTATGGCTACACCTTC

d_gene: NA
abundance: NA
v_gene: TRBV5-4
j_gene: TRBJ2-7
CDR3aa: CASSKGGWASIAEQYF
CDR3nt: TGTGCCAGCAGCAAAGGGGGGTGGGCTTCGATAGCTGAGCAGTACTTC

d_gene: TRBD1
abundance: NA
v_gene: TRBV4-3
j_gene: TRBJ2-7
CDR3aa: CASSQDLGQGGAWDEQYF
CDR3nt: TGCGCCAGCAGCCAAGATCTAGGACAGGGCGGCGCGTGGGACGAGCAGTACTTC

d_gene: NA
abundance: few
v_gene: TRBV4-1
j_gene: TRBJ1-1
CDR3aa: CASSQRKNTEAFF
CDR3nt: TGCGCCAGCAGCCAACGGAAGAACACTGAAGCTTTCTTT

d_gene: TRBD1
abundance: NA
v_gene: TRBV6-6
j_gene: TRBJ1-5
CDR3aa: CASSRSTGPNQPQHF
CDR3nt: TGTGCCAGCAGTCGATCGACAGGGCCGAATCAGCCCCAGCATTTT

d_gene: NA
abundance: once
v_gene: TRBV12-5
j_gene: TRBJ2-1
CDR3aa: CASGSEDPNEQFF
CDR3nt: TGTGCTAGTGGTTCGGAGGATCCCAATGAGCAGTTCTTC

d_gene: TRBD1
abundance: NA
v_gene: TRBV5-1
j_gene: TRBJ1-2
CDR3aa: CASSPKRTGGSDGYTF
CDR3nt: TGCGCCAGCAGCCCTAAGCGGACAGGGGGCTCAGATGGCTACACCTTC

d_gene: NA
abundance: NA
v_gene: TRBV28
j_gene: TRBJ2-1
CDR3aa: CASAPGDSYNEQFF
CDR3nt: TGTGCCAGCGCCCCCGGGGACTCCTACAATGAGCAGTTCTTC